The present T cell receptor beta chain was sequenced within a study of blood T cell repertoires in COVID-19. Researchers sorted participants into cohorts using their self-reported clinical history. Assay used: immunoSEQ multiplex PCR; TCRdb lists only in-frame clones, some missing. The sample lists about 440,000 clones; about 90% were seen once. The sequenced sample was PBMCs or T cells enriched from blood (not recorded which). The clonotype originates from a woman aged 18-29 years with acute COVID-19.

The CDR3 bases are TGTGCCAGCGGAGGAAATCAGCCCCAGCATTTT. This encodes CASGGNQPQHF. The chain couples TRBV27 to TRBJ1-5, with D uncertain. This CDR3 is 11 amino acids long. Germline CDR1 is MNHEY and CDR2 is SMNVEV (reference sequence). The germline V and J ends were trimmed by 8 bases and 4 bases, with 6 bases remaining between them.